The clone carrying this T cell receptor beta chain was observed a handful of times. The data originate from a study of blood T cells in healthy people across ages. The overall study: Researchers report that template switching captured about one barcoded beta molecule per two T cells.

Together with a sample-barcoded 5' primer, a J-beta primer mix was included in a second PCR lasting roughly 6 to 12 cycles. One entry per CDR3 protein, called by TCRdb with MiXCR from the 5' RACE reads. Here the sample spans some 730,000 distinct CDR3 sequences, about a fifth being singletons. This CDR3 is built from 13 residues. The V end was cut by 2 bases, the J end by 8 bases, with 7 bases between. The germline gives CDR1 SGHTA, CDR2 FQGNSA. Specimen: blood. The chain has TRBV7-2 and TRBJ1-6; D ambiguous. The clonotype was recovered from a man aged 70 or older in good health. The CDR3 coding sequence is TGTGCCAGCAGCTTATCCGGGGATTCACCCCTCCACTTT. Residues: CASSLSGDSPLHF.